The T cell receptor (beta chain) described here comes from a study of shared T cell receptors in the human thymus (dated by TCRdb to about 2021). About the study as a whole: The study examined how the human thymus generates shared, self-reactive T-cell receptor alpha chains.

Comments on this clone: Its antigen has not been determined. No much larger clonotype is one base removed from it; base qualities were not supplied.

V lost 4 bases and J lost 3 bases, and the count of bases not matched to a germline gene is 12. Taken from cysteine to phenylalanine, the CDR3 has 16 residues. Only CDR3 DNA is held: 48 bases, read in frame from base 1. As encoded in the germline V gene (reference sequence), CDR1 is SGHKS while CDR2 is YYEKEE. Library method: the immunoSEQ multiplex PCR assay. TCRdb stores this immuneACCESS table with in-frame sequences only. Part of the clones is absent; in the studies checked, under half of the shortfall reflects unresolved V genes, and no reason is known for the rest. The sample table records about 710,000 clones; around 87% of these occur just once. Roughly 0.0086% of the sample is taken by the ten largest. This sample was shared with a second study, whose subject was human thymus T cells. As that second paper reports: The donors were immunologically healthy infants in Finland who had open corrective cardiac surgery for congenital heart defects. Thymus tissue was obtained as surgical resects removed during corrective cardiac surgery. V and J gene segment usage appeared biased in both thymic and peripheral blood repertoires. The related research found that thymic TCR repertoires overlapped highly between unrelated individuals. The study characterized TCR alpha and beta repertoires from roughly 8 infant thymus samples and a few related peripheral blood samples. Donor ages ranged from about 6 to 244 days, and the cohort comprised about six male and two female infants. Thymocytes were freed from the tissue by mechanical means and kept at -70 degrees C as pellets of roughly 9-34 million cells. A QIAsymphony instrument was used to extract genomic DNA from frozen cell pellets. Using the immunoSEQ multiplex PCR assay, the TCRB and TCRAD loci were amplified from a standardized quantity of quality-controlled genomic DNA. Amplicons spanned the V(D)J region at a length sufficient to cover the CDR3 and identify V and J genes. Amplicon sequencing was performed on an Illumina platform through the commercial immunoSEQ service. Primer bias and sequencing errors were corrected as previously described, and TCRAD and TCRB were defined on the basis of the IMGT database. The repertoires were analysed using immunoSEQ Analyzer 3.0 and VDJTools for basic statistics, V/J segment usage, diversity estimates, rarefaction and pairwise overlap. Diversity was estimated with Chao1, ChaoE, Efron-Thisted, Shannon and inverse Simpson indices, and also on datasets down-sampled to the smallest sample. For repertoire overlap, CDR3 nucleotide sequence, V gene and J gene had to match strictly, and clustering was done by Jaccard-based multidimensional scaling. Thymus samples yielded on average about 810,000 unique TCRB clonotypes, compared with 75,000 to 85,000 from blood samples.

The sequenced sample was thymocytes. The sequence joins TRBV5-5 to TRBJ2-7; a stretch of 8 junction bases matches TRBD1. The TCR was taken from a boy in the first two years of life with a congenital heart defect. Donor details come from another sample of the same person, matched by shared clones. The nucleotide sequence reads TGTGCCAGCAGCCCGCGGGGACAGGCCCTTAGCTACGAGCAGTACTTC. It specifies CASSPRGQALSYEQYF.